Listed here are 24 T cell receptor beta chains from one sample, sequenced in a study of chronic HIV infection and antiretroviral therapy. TCRdb passed the 5' RACE reads through MiXCR, listing each CDR3 protein once. This table holds 30,000 to 45,000 distinct CDR3 sequences, about 8.1% found once. The sequenced sample was peripheral blood. Source of these receptors: an adult who had HIV and had not received antiretroviral therapy, or was an uninfected healthy control (not recorded which).

The rearrangement links TRBV28 to TRBJ2-1, with TRBD2 as a possible D gene (6 bases). The germline V gene has CDR1 MDHEN and CDR2 SYDVKM. Trimming pared 9 bases from V and 2 bases from J, leaving 23 bases between. The CDR3 is 17 residues long. Here the CDR3 reads CASFRARLVGPYNEQFF. In nucleotides, the CDR3 is TGTGCCAGTTTTAGGGCTCGACTAGTGGGACCCTACAATGAGCAGTTCTTC.

This clonotype was counted between two and nine times. The chain carries TRBV2 and TRBJ1-3; D remains ambiguous. Trimming left V 3 bases short and J 0 bases short, with 6 bases between. This CDR3 is 14 amino acids long. The germline V gene has CDR1 SNHLY and CDR2 FYNNEI. The CDR3 DNA is TGTGCCAGCAGTGATCCGTCCTCTGGAAACACCATATATTTT. Translation: CASSDPSSGNTIYF.

To note about this clonotype: A much larger clone differs from this one at a single base, so this may be a read error. This sequence joins TRBV11-2 and TRBJ1-1; D is undetermined. This CDR3 spans 14 amino acids. Germline V gene lookup returns CDR1 SGHAT and CDR2 FQNNGV. V lost 1 base to trimming and J lost 2 bases, with 8 bases between them. CDR3 bases: TGTGCCAGCAGCTTAGCGGGCAGCAACACTGAAGCTTTCTTT. This sequence encodes CASSLAGSNTEAFF.

In this sample, this clonotype turned up many times. V is TRBV4-2 and J is TRBJ1-1, with a tentative D call TRBD1 (5 bases). The CDR3 spans 16 residues. Germline CDR1 and CDR2: LGHNA and YNFKEQ. V was clipped by 0 bases and J by 5 bases, with 16 bases between them. CDR3 coding DNA: TGTGCCAGCAGCCAAGATACTTTAACTGGGGGGACTGAAGCTTTCTTT. This sequence encodes CASSQDTLTGGTEAFF.

With respect to this clonotype: One base away lies a much larger clone, so this may be a sequencing read error. The chain uses TRBV29-1 and TRBJ1-1, with 8 bases fitting TRBD1. The length of the CDR3 is 12 residues. Looked up from germline, CDR1 is SQVTM and CDR2 is ANQGSEA. CDR3 nucleotide sequence: TGCAGCGGCGCCCAGGGGGCTGCTGAAACTTTCTTT. Translating gives CSGAQGAAETFF.

This clonotype has a count of ten or more. The chain employs TRBV12-3 or TRBV12-4 and TRBJ1-1; tentatively, D is TRBD1 (6 bases). V shed 4 bases and J shed 3 bases, with 15 bases lying between them. CDR3 length: 15 residues. CDR3 nucleotide sequence: TGTGCCAGCAGTTCCTTGGACAGTTCGTACACTGAAGCTTTCTTT. Its protein product is CASSSLDSSYTEAFF.

The sample holds a few counts of this clonotype. CDR3 sequence reads: CASSVLEGAETQYF. The CDR3 DNA follows: TGTGCCAGCAGCGTACTCGAGGGAGCAGAGACCCAGTACTTC. The chain uses TRBV9 and TRBJ2-5; D may be TRBD2 (5 bases). There are 14 residues in the CDR3. Trimming removed 1 base from V and 4 bases from J, with 11 bases in between. Germline V lookup: CDR1 SGDLS, CDR2 YYNGEE.

This clonotype was recorded a few times. The rearrangement uses TRBV29-1 and TRBJ1-2, with D unclear. CDR3 size: 15 residues. The V end was cut by 0 bases, the J end by 8 bases, with 19 bases between. Looked up from germline, CDR1 is SQVTM and CDR2 is ANQGSEA. CDR3 sequence reads: CSVEDRASVLKGYTF. CDR3 nucleotide sequence: TGCAGCGTTGAAGATCGGGCCAGTGTCTTAAAAGGCTACACCTTC.

The V gene is TRBV29-1, the J gene TRBJ2-7; 11 bases fit TRBD1. The germline V gene encodes CDR1 SQVTM and CDR2 ANQGSEA. The CDR3 contains 14 residues. Trimming removed 1 base from V and 3 bases from J; junction bases left unmatched: 2. The CDR3 sequence: CSVEGTGGFYEQYF. CDR3 sequence (DNA): TGCAGCGTTGAAGGGACAGGGGGCTTCTACGAGCAGTACTTC.

A note on this clonotype: At one boundary the junction diverges from the germline segment, which might be a read error. V gene TRBV29-1 combines with J gene TRBJ1-1; D might be TRBD1 (5 bases). The germline V gene has CDR1 SQVTM and CDR2 ANQGSEA. This CDR3 has 11 amino acids. The CDR3 nucleotides are TGCAGCGTGGGGGTCCTAGGTGAAACTTTCTTT. Encoded protein: CSVGVLGETFF.

The CDR3: CASSSTGTGGNNEQFF. CDR3 DNA: TGCGCCAGCAGCTCCACCGGGACAGGGGGCAATAATGAGCAGTTCTTC. V gene TRBV5-1 combines with J gene TRBJ2-1; TRBD1 aligns across 12 bases. Germline loops: CDR1 SGHRS, CDR2 YFSETQ. V was clipped by 3 bases and J by 7 bases; unmatched bases: 8. CDR3 length: 16 residues.

This clonotype was detected ten times or more. The chain carries TRBV29-1 and TRBJ2-1; D is uncertain. The CDR3 contains 13 residues. With 7 bases removed from V and 0 bases from J, the gap between germline ends came to 10 bases. The germline gives CDR1 SQVTM, CDR2 ANQGSEA. CDR3 protein: CSASPSSYNEQFF. CDR3 bases: TGCAGCGCCTCCCCGAGCTCCTACAATGAGCAGTTCTTC.

The chain has TRBV2 and TRBJ1-2; D unclear. CDR3 length: 16 amino acids. V lost 5 bases to trimming and J lost 3 bases, with 19 bases between them. From germline, CDR1 is SNHLY and CDR2 FYNNEI. The CDR3 reads CASSLQASRFHYGYTF. The CDR3 DNA reads as TGTGCCAGCAGTCTCCAGGCCTCCCGCTTCCACTATGGCTACACCTTC.

Ten or more counts support this clonotype. The chain joins TRBV29-1 to TRBJ2-1; no clear D. The CDR3 sequence is 12 residues long. The ends were cut back, 1 base at V and 8 bases at J, with 9 bases in the middle. CDR1 is SQVTM, CDR2 ANQGSEA, per germline. Here the CDR3 DNA reads TGCAGCGTTGAAGGGCAGTCCGATGAGCAGTTCTTC. Its translation: CSVEGQSDEQFF.

This clonotype was recorded many times. The rearrangement joins TRBV6-2 or TRBV6-3 to TRBJ2-7; 16 nucleotides agree with TRBD2. CDR1 and CDR2 (germline): MNHEY, SVGEGT. The V gene end was trimmed by 1 base and the J gene end by 0 bases; junction bases not matched to a gene: 6. This CDR3 is built from 19 residues. CDR3 region: CASSYLGLAGGPPSYEQYF. CDR3 bases: TGTGCCAGCAGTTACTTGGGACTAGCGGGAGGGCCTCCCTCCTACGAGCAGTACTTC.

At least ten counts were recorded for this clonotype. The J gene is TRBJ2-7, the V gene TRBV4-1, with unresolved D. Germline lookup yields CDR1 MGHRA and CDR2 YSYEKL. Trimming shortened V by 3 bases and J by 3 bases, and 9 bases separated the two germline ends. This CDR3 spans 13 amino acids. This CDR3 reads CASSQGIFYEQYF. DNA of the CDR3: TGCGCCAGCAGCCAGGGAATTTTCTACGAGCAGTACTTC.

The chain joins TRBV30 to TRBJ1-1; 7 bases are a match to TRBD1. V lost 2 bases to trimming and J lost 2 bases; unmatched junction nucleotides: 11. CDR1 and CDR2 from the germline V gene are GTSNPN and SVGIG (reference sequence). The CDR3 is 16 residues long. CDR3 bases: TGTGCCTGGAGTCATCCGGCCGACAGGGCCAACACTGAAGCTTTCTTT. It is translated as CAWSHPADRANTEAFF.

This clonotype was seen ten or more times. The chain links TRBV6-5 to TRBJ2-5; maybe TRBD1 (6 bases). From germline, CDR1 is MNHEY and CDR2 SVGAGI. The V end lost 5 bases, the J end lost 4 bases, and 8 bases lay between the germline ends. This CDR3 is built from 12 residues. The CDR3 loop is CASSQGLETQYF. Written as DNA, the CDR3 is TGTGCCAGCAGTCAGGGGCTAGAGACCCAGTACTTC.

This clonotype was counted between two and nine times. CDR3 sequence (DNA): TGCAGCGTTCATTTTGAGGACAGGGGGGCGCAGTATTTT. It yields the protein CSVHFEDRGAQYF. This chain connects TRBV29-1 to TRBJ2-3, with 10 bases identical to TRBD1. The ends lost 5 bases at V and 10 bases at J; junction bases unmatched: 9. The CDR3 spans 13 residues. Germline V gives CDR1 SQVTM, CDR2 ANQGSEA.

This clonotype was detected only a few times. The chain carries TRBV2 and TRBJ1-1; TRBD1 agrees at 11 bases. The V gene end was trimmed by 5 bases and the J gene end by 5 bases; junction bases not matched to a gene: 13. The CDR3 runs 17 residues. The germline V gene has CDR1 SNHLY and CDR2 FYNNEI. The CDR3 bases are TGTGCCAGCAGTCCACTCGGACAGGGGGCACGGGGTACTGAAGCTTTCTTT. The encoded protein is CASSPLGQGARGTEAFF. The entire variable domain, with the rest obtained from reference TRBV2 and TRBJ1-1, is as follows: EPEVTQTPSHQVTQMGQEVILRCVPISNHLYFYWYRQILGQKVEFLVSFYNNEISEKSEIFDDQFSVERPDGSNFTLKIRSTKLEDSAMYFCASSPLGQGARGTEAFFGQGTRLTVV.

Only a few counts were recorded for this clonotype. This chain connects TRBV6-1 to TRBJ2-5; 12 bases are a match to TRBD2. Germline V CDR1 and CDR2: MNHNS, SASEGT. With 1 base clipped from V and 1 base from J, the junction kept 7 bases outside the gene matches. CDR3 length equals 18 residues. CDR3 bases: TGTGCCAGCAGTGAAGTTCTAGCGGGAGGGGGGGGCCAAGAGACCCAGTACTTC. Translating gives CASSEVLAGGGGQETQYF.

This clonotype was seen a few times. The chain joins TRBV10-3 to TRBJ2-5; a possible D gene is TRBD2 (6 bases). Germline CDR1 reads ENHRY; CDR2 reads SYGVKD. V was pared by 3 bases and J by 5 bases, with 16 bases between. The CDR3 has 15 amino acids. For the CDR3, the DNA is TGTGCCATCAGTGACCCCGGGCAGGAGGGCGAGACCCAGTACTTC. Its translation is CAISDPGQEGETQYF.

This clonotype has only a few counts. This chain connects TRBV12-3 or TRBV12-4 to TRBJ1-2; 7 nucleotides align to TRBD1. V lost 7 bases to trimming and J lost 4 bases; unmatched junction nucleotides: 9. The CDR3 contains 14 residues. The CDR3 DNA follows: TGTGCCAGCAATCAACAGGGGCTGAGCTATGGCTACACCTTC. Translation gives CASNQQGLSYGYTF.

In its sample, this clonotype was seen many times. This chain connects TRBV2 to TRBJ1-5, with TRBD1 identical over 8 bases. The CDR3 is 15 amino acids. Germline-derived CDR1 and CDR2 are SNHLY and FYNNEI. Trimming cost V 1 base and J 7 bases; bases outside gene matches: 6. CDR3 nucleotides: TGTGCCAGCAGTGAAGGTGGACAGGGAAGGCAGCCCCAGCATTTT. Its translation: CASSEGGQGRQPQHF.